This is a list of T cell receptor beta chains from one sample in a study of chemoradiotherapy in HPV16-positive cancers. Method: immunoSEQ multiplex PCR; TCRdb's copy keeps in-frame clones and lacks some. The top ten hold approximately 3.7% of the sample, which has over 15,000 clones, over 65% seen once. This specimen was blood, taken from a patient who underwent chemoradiotherapy. All receptors derive from a human donor with HPV-associated anogenital cancer. Both conserved end residues are part of each CDR3. Fields, in order: J gene, V gene, clone size, D gene, CDR3 protein, CDR3 DNA. D genes are given only for firm matches. Clone sizes are given selectively: once, few, many, or a class where the clone is expanded.

>TRBJ1-4|TRBV2|-|-
CASKGQGWEKLFF
TGTGCCAGTAAAGGTCAGGGTTGGGAAAAACTGTTTTTT
>TRBJ2-5|TRBV6-5|-|-
CASIITQYF
TGTGCCAGCATTATAACCCAGTACTTC
>TRBJ2-3|TRBV7-9|-|-
CASSFEGATDTQYF
TGTGCCAGCAGCTTTGAGGGCGCGACAGATACGCAGTATTTT
>TRBJ2-4|TRBV19|once|-
CASSTSGTGLNIQYF
TGTGCCAGTAGTACTTCCGGGACCGGATTGAACATTCAGTACTTC
>TRBJ2-1|TRBV21-1|-|-
CASSRGTSGEDEQFF
TGTGCCAGCAGCAGGGGGACTAGCGGGGAAGATGAGCAGTTCTTC
>TRBJ2-3|TRBV2|-|-
CASPGGGVTQYF
TGTGCCAGCCCCGGCGGCGGAGTTACGCAGTATTTT
>TRBJ2-7|TRBV9|-|TRBD1
CASSVAPPGQGRYEQYF
TGTGCCAGCAGCGTAGCCCCACCGGGACAGGGGAGGTACGAGCAGTACTTC
>TRBJ2-3|TRBV4-2|-|TRBD1
CASSARATGDEGTDTQYF
TGTGCCAGCAGCGCGCGGGCTACAGGGGACGAGGGGACAGATACGCAGTATTTT
>TRBJ1-1|TRBV11-1|few|-
CASSHPRGNTEAFF
TGTGCCAGCAGCCACCCCCGGGGGAACACTGAAGCTTTCTTT
>TRBJ1-6|TRBV5-5|few|-
CASSLIPDYNSPLHF
TGTGCCAGCAGCTTGATTCCAGACTATAATTCACCCCTCCACTTT
>TRBJ1-4|TRBV11-2|-|-
CASSPGSGALNEKLFF
TGTGCCAGCAGCCCAGGGTCGGGAGCCTTAAATGAAAAACTGTTTTTT
>TRBJ1-1|TRBV27|few|TRBD1
CASRLTGGMDTEAFF
TGTGCCAGCAGGTTAACAGGGGGCATGGACACTGAAGCTTTCTTT
>TRBJ1-5|TRBV13|-|TRBD1
CASSLGQGAVGNQPQHF
TGTGCCAGCAGCTTAGGGCAGGGGGCGGTAGGGAATCAGCCCCAGCATTTT
>TRBJ1-6|TRBV28|few|-
CASSLLSGSSYNSPLHF
TGTGCCAGCAGTTTATTGTCAGGAAGCTCCTATAATTCACCCCTCCACTTT
>TRBJ2-7|TRBV5-4|-|-
CASSFDSYEQYF
TGTGCCAGCAGCTTCGACTCCTACGAGCAGTACTTC
>TRBJ1-5|TRBV7-8|once|-
CASSQRSLGIWSNQPQHF
TGTGCCAGCAGCCAGCGGTCGTTGGGGATTTGGAGCAATCAGCCCCAGCATTTT
>TRBJ2-6|TRBV14|-|-
CASSQATRDSGANVLTF
TGTGCCAGCAGCCAAGCCACTCGGGACTCTGGGGCCAACGTCCTGACTTTC
>TRBJ1-4|TRBV5-4|-|-
CASSLESGEKLFF
TGTGCCAGCAGCTTGGAAAGTGGCGAAAAACTGTTTTTT
>TRBJ1-1|TRBV5-1|once|-
CASSPQEGVDTEAFF
TGCGCCAGCAGCCCCCAGGAGGGGGTTGACACTGAAGCTTTCTTT
>TRBJ2-1|TRBV5-6|-|-
CASSLGSSYNEQFF
TGTGCCAGCAGCTTAGGCAGCTCCTACAATGAGCAGTTCTTC
>TRBJ2-5|TRBV10-3|-|-
CAISVSTGETQYF
TGTGCCATCAGTGTTAGTACAGGGGAGACCCAGTACTTC
>TRBJ2-7|TRBV6-1|-|-
CASSESGEDEQYF
TGTGCCAGCAGTGAGTCGGGAGAGGACGAGCAGTACTTC
>TRBJ2-1|TRBV2|medium-sized|TRBD1
CASSGQGGNEQFF
TGTGCCAGCAGTGGACAGGGGGGGAATGAGCAGTTCTTC
>TRBJ1-6|TRBV7-8|few|-
CASSLEGIQNSPLHF
TGTGCCAGCAGCTTGGAGGGAATCCAAAATTCACCCCTCCACTTT
>TRBJ1-1|TRBV5-6|once|-
CASSLGGFRGTEAFF
TGTGCCAGCAGCTTGGGAGGTTTTAGAGGGACTGAAGCTTTCTTT
>TRBJ1-5|TRBV6-5|-|-
CASKGGSNQPQHF
TGTGCCAGCAAAGGGGGGAGCAATCAGCCCCAGCATTTT
>TRBJ1-2|TRBV5-5|once|-
CASSLRQTNYGYTF
TGTGCCAGCAGCTTAAGACAGACCAACTATGGCTACACCTTC
>TRBJ1-1|TRBV27|once|-
CATLTTQRGTEAFF
TGTGCCACCCTCACGACCCAAAGGGGCACTGAAGCTTTCTTT